A selection of T cell receptor beta chains follows, all from one sample in a study of cytomegalovirus exposure and HLA in healthy donors. TCRdb keeps only in-frame clones here, not all; method: immunoSEQ multiplex PCR. Altogether 130,000 or so clones are present, 70% to 80% being singletons, with the ten largest covering 1.3% to 1.5%. Material for sequencing was PBMCs. Receptors originate from a female donor in good health and CMV-seronegative. The CDR3 runs from the conserved cysteine through the conserved F or W. A D gene is named only where the DNA matches it firmly. Clone size is not always given. Where it is, it says once, few, many or a class for expanded clones.

DNA: TGTGCCAGCAGCCCCCGGGGGAGCAGCGGAGGAAATGAGCAGTTCTTC; CDR3: CASSPRGSSGGNEQFF; V: TRBV7-9; D: .; size: once; J: TRBJ2-1
DNA: TGTGCCAGCAACCCGAGCGGGAGGGCCTACGAGCAGTACTTC; CDR3: CASNPSGRAYEQYF; V: TRBV2; D: TRBD2; size: few; J: TRBJ2-7
DNA: TGTGCCAGCAGCGTAGAAAGCCTAGCGGGGGGTTTTGAGCAGTTCTTC; CDR3: CASSVESLAGGFEQFF; V: TRBV9; D: TRBD2; size: .; J: TRBJ2-1
DNA: TGTGCCAGCAGCTTCGGGCGGGGGTTTGGAAGCGGGAGTTACGAGCAGTACTTC; CDR3: CASSFGRGFGSGSYEQYF; V: TRBV7-2; D: TRBD2; size: .; J: TRBJ2-7
DNA: TGTGCCAGCAGCGTAACGCCCGGAGGGGGCACAGATACGCAGTATTTT; CDR3: CASSVTPGGGTDTQYF; V: TRBV9; D: .; size: .; J: TRBJ2-3
DNA: TGCGCCAGCAGCGAGGGAGGGCACTCCTACGAGCAGTACTTC; CDR3: CASSEGGHSYEQYF; V: TRBV5-1; D: TRBD2; size: .; J: TRBJ2-7
DNA: TGTGCCAGCAGTTTAAGGGACAGGAACACTGAAGCCTTCTTT; CDR3: CASSLRDRNTEAFF; V: TRBV27; D: TRBD1; size: .; J: TRBJ1-1
DNA: TGCAGTGCGGAGGGGAAAGAAAAACTGTTTTTT; CDR3: CSAEGKEKLFF; V: TRBV20-1; D: .; size: few; J: TRBJ1-4
DNA: TGTGCCAGTAAGGGACTAGCGGGAGGAGAGACCCAGTACTTC; CDR3: CASKGLAGGETQYF; V: TRBV19; D: TRBD2; size: .; J: TRBJ2-5
DNA: TGTGCCAGCAGTGAGGACAGCCCTACGAACACCGGGGAGCTGTTTTTT; CDR3: CASSEDSPTNTGELFF; V: TRBV2; D: .; size: .; J: TRBJ2-2